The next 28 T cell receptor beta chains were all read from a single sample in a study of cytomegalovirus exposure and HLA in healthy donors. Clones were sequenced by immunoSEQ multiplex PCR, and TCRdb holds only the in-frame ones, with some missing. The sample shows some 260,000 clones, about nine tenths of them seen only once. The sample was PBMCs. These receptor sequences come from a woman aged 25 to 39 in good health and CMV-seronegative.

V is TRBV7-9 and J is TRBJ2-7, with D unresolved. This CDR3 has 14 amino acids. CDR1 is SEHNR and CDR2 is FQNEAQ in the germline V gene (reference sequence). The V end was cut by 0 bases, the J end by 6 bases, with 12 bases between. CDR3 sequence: CASSLASTMGEQYF. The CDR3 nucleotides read TGTGCCAGCAGCTTAGCGTCCACGATGGGCGAGCAGTACTTC. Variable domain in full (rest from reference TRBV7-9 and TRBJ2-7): DTGVSQNPRHKITKRGQNVTFRCDPISEHNRLYWYRQTLGQGPEFLTYFQNEAQLEKSRLLSDRFSAERPKGSFSTLEIQRTEQGDSAMYLCASSLASTMGEQYFGPGTRLTVT.

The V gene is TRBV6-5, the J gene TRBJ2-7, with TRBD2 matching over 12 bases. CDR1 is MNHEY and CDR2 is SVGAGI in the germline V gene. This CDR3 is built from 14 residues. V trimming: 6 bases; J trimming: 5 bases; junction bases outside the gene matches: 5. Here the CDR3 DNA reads TGTGCCAGCAGGCTAGCGGGAGGGCCCCACGAGCAGTACTTC. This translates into CASRLAGGPHEQYF.

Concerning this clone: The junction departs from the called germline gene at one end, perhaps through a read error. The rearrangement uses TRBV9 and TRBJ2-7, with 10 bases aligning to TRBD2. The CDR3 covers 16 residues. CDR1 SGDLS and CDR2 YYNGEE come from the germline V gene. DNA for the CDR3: TGTGCCAGCAGCGTAGGGTCTAGCGGGAGCTCCCACGAGCAGTACTTC. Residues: CASSVGSSGSSHEQYF.

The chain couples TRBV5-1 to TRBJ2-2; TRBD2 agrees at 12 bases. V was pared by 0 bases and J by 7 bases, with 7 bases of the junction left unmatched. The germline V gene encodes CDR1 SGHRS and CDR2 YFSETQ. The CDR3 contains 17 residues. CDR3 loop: CASSLGLAGVRVGELFF. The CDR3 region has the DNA TGCGCCAGCAGCTTGGGACTAGCGGGAGTCCGGGTCGGGGAGCTGTTTTTT.

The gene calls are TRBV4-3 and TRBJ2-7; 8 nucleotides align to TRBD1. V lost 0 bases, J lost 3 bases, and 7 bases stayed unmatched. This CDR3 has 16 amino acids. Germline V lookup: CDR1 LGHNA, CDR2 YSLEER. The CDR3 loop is CASSQDATGDYYEQYF. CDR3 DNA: TGCGCCAGCAGCCAAGACGCGACAGGGGATTACTACGAGCAGTACTTC.

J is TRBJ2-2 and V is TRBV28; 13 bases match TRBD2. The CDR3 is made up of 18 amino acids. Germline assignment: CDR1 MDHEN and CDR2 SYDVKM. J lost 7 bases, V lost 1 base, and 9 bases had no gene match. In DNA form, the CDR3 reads TGTGCCAGCAGTTTATTCTCAAGGACTAGCGGGAGTTTCGGGGAGCTGTTTTTT. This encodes CASSLFSRTSGSFGELFF. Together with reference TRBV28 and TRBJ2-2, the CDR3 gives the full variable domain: DVKVTQSSRYLVKRTGEKVFLECVQDMDHENMFWYRQDPGLGLRLIYFSYDVKMKEKGDIPEGYSVSREKKERFSLILESASTNQTSMYLCASSLFSRTSGSFGELFFGEGSRLTVL.

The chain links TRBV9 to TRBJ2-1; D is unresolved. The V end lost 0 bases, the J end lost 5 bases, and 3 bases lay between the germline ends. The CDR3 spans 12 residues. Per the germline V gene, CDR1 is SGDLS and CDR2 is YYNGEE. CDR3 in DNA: TGTGCCAGCAGCGTAGGGGACAATGAGCAGTTCTTC. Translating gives CASSVGDNEQFF. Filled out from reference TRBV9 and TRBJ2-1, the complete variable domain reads DSGVTQTPKHLITATGQRVTLRCSPRSGDLSVYWYQQSLDQGLQFLIQYYNGEERAKGNILERFSAQQFPDLHSELNLSSLELGDSALYFCASSVGDNEQFFGPGTRLTVL.

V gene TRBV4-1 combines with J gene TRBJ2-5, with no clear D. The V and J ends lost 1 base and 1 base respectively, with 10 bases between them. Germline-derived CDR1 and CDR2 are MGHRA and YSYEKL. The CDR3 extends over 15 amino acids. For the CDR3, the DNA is TGCGCCAGCAGCCAAGTCTCGTCAGGCCAAGAGACCCAGTACTTC. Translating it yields CASSQVSSGQETQYF.

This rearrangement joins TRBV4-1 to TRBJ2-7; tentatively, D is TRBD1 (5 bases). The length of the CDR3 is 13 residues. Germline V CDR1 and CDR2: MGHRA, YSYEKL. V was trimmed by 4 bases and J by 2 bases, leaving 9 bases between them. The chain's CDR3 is CASSLQGAYEQYF. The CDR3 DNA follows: TGCGCCAGCAGCCTCCAGGGCGCCTACGAGCAGTACTTC.

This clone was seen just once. DNA of the CDR3: TGCGCCAGCAGCTTGCCGGGACAGGGTATGAGCTCCTACAATGAGCAGTTCTTC. Its translation is CASSLPGQGMSSYNEQFF. This chain connects TRBV5-1 to TRBJ2-1, with 9 bases lining up with TRBD1. Germline CDR1 SGHRS, CDR2 YFSETQ. V lost 1 base and J lost 0; bases outside the gene matches: 8. There are 18 residues in the CDR3.

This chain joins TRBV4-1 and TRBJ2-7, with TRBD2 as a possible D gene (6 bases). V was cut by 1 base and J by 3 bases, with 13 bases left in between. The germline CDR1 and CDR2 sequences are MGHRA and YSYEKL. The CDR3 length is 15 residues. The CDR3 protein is CASSQASGVLYEQYF. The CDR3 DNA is TGCGCCAGCAGCCAAGCGTCGGGGGTCCTCTACGAGCAGTACTTC.

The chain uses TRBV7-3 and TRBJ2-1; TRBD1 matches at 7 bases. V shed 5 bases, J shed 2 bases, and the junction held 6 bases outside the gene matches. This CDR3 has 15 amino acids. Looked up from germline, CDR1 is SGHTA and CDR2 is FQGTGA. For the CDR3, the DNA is TGTGCCAGCAGCCCCACAGGGGTGGCCTACAATGAGCAGTTCTTC. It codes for CASSPTGVAYNEQFF.

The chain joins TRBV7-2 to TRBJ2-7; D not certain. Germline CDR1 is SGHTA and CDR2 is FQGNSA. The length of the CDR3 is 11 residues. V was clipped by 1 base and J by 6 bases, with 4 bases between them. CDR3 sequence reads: CASSLEFEQYF. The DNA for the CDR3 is TGTGCCAGCAGCTTAGAGTTCGAGCAGTACTTC.

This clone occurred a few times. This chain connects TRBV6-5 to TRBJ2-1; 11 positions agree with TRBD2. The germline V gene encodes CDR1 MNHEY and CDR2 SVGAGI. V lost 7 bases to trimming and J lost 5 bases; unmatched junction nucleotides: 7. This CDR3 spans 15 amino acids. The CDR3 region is CASTRPGLADNEQFF. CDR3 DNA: TGTGCCAGCACCCGACCGGGACTAGCGGACAATGAGCAGTTCTTC.

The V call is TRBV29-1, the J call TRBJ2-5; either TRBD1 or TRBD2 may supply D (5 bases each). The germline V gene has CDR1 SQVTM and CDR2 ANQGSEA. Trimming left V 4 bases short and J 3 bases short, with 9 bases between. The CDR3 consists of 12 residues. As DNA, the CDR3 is TGCAGCGTTGGGGACCCTGAAGAGACCCAGTACTTC. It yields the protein CSVGDPEETQYF.

CDR3 loop: CASSVSRGYSGNTIYF. The CDR3 DNA sequence: TGTGCCAGCAGCGTAAGTCGGGGCTACTCTGGAAACACCATATATTTT. This chain joins TRBV9 and TRBJ1-3; D is possibly TRBD1 (5 bases). This CDR3 region has 16 residues. The V end was cut by 1 base, the J end by 0 bases, with 11 bases between. Germline lookup yields CDR1 SGDLS and CDR2 YYNGEE.

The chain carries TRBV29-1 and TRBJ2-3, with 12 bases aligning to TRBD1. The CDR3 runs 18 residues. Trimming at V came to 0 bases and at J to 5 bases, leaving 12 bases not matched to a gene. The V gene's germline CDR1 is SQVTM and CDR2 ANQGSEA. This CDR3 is CSVEDEHWDRGREDTQYF. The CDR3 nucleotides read TGCAGCGTTGAAGATGAGCATTGGGACAGGGGGCGCGAAGATACGCAGTATTTT.

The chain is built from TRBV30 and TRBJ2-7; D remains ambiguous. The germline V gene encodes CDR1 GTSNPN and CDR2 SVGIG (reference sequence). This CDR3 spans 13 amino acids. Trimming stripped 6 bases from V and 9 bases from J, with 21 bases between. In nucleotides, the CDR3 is TGTGCCTGTCTTTATGGGCAGAACCTCGGGCAGTACTTC. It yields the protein CACLYGQNLGQYF.

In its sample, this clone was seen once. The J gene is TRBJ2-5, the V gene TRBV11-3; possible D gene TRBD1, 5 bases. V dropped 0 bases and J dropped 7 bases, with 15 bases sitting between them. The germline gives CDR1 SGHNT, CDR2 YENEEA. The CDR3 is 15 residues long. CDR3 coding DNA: TGTGCCAGCAGCTTAGATAGGTCACTCCAGGGGACCCAGTACTTC. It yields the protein CASSLDRSLQGTQYF.

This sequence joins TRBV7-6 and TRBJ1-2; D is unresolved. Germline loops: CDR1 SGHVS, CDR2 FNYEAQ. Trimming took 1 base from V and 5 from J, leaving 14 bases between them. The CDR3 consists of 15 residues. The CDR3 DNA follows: TGTGCCAGCAGCTTAGTTTCGGACGCCGTATATGGCTACACCTTC. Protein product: CASSLVSDAVYGYTF.

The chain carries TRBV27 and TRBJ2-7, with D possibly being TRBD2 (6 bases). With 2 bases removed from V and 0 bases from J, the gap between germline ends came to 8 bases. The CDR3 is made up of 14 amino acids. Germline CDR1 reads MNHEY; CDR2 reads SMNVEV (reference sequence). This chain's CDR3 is CASSLAGTSYEQYF. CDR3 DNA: TGTGCCAGCAGTTTAGCGGGAACCTCCTACGAGCAGTACTTC.

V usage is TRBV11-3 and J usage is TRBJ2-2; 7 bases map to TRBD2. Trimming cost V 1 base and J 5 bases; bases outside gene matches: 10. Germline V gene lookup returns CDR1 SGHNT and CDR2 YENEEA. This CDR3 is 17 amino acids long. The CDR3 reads CASSLGRAGALTGELFF. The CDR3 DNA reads TGTGCCAGCAGCTTAGGTCGGGCGGGAGCGTTGACCGGGGAGCTGTTTTTT.

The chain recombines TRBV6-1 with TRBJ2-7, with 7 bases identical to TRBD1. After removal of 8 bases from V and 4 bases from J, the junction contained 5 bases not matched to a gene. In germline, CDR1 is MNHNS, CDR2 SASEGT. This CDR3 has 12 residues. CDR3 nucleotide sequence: TGTGCCAGCCTTAGACAGGGTTACGAGCAGTACTTC. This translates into CASLRQGYEQYF.

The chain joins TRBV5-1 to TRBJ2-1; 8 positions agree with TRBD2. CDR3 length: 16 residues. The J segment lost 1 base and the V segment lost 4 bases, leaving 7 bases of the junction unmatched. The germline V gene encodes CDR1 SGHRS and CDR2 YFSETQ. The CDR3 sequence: CASSLDSGTSYNEQFF. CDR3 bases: TGCGCCAGCAGCCTGGATAGCGGGACGTCCTACAATGAGCAGTTCTTC.

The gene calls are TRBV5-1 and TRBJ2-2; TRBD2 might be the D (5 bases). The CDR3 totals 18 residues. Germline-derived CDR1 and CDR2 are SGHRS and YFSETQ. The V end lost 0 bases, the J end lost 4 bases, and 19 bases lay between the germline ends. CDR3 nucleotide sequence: TGCGCCAGCAGCTTGGCCCTGAGGGCCCACGGCGGCACCGGGGAGCTGTTTTTT. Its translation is CASSLALRAHGGTGELFF.

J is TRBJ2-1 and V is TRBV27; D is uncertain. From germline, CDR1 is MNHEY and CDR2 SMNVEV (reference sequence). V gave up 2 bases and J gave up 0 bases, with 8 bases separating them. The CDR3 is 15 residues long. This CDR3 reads CASSLLAYSYNEQFF. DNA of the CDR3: TGTGCCAGCAGTTTACTGGCTTACTCCTACAATGAGCAGTTCTTC.

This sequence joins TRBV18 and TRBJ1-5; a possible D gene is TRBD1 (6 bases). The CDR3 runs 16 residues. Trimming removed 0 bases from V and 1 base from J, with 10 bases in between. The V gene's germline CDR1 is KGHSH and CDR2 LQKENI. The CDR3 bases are TGTGCCAGCTCACCACCGGGCACAGGGAGCAATCAGCCCCAGCATTTT. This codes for CASSPPGTGSNQPQHF.

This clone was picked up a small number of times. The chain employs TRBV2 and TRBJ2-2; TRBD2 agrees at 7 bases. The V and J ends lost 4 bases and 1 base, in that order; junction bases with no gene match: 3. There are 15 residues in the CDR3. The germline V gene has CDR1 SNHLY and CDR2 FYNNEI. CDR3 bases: TGTGCCAGCAGTGCCGAGCGGGAGAACACCGGGGAGCTGTTTTTT. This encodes CASSAERENTGELFF.